This TCR beta chain was recorded in a study of early T cells in non-severe SARS-CoV-2 infection. Study-wide context: Alpha and beta chains were unpaired, from unsorted whole-blood bulk RNA. Study results and caveats: In VDJdb matching, anti-spike CD8 responses were favored while private and CD4 specificities went missing.

CDR3 length: 12 residues. The V and J ends lost 4 bases and 1 base respectively, with 7 bases between them. CDR1 SQVTM and CDR2 ANQGSEA come from the germline V gene. In regard to this clonotype: Its matching antigen is unknown.

cDNA molecules, individually, were tagged with unique molecular identifiers. TCRdb independently ran MiXCR on the 5' RACE reads; one entry per CDR3 protein. The sample holds approximately 50,000 distinct CDR3 sequences; about 7.8% are singletons and the top ten take about 5.3%. Sequencing was performed on whole blood. V gene TRBV29-1 combines with J gene TRBJ1-1, with TRBD1 as a possible D gene (5 bases). This sequence was found in an adult who was a healthcare worker with PCR-confirmed SARS-CoV-2 infection or an uninfected control (not recorded which). CDR3 sequence (DNA): TGCAGCGTTGTCGGGGGGAACACTGAAGCTTTCTTT. This gives the protein CSVVGGNTEAFF.